This TCR beta chain was sequenced for a study of blood T cell repertoires in COVID-19. Across the whole study: Sites in the United States, Italy and Spain provided acute and convalescent COVID-19 samples. The cDNA or gDNA used as material had been derived from T cells, B-cell-depleted T cells, or PBMCs.

Enrollment of patients from Seattle took place during active infection, with longitudinal follow-up. V trimming: 2 bases; J trimming: 4 bases; junction bases outside the gene matches: 10. The germline V gene has CDR1 SGHNT and CDR2 YYREEE (reference sequence). The CDR3 consists of 16 residues. Per the study methods: The authors estimated nucleated cell counts from reference gene primer amplification. Measured with immunoSEQ multiplex PCR; TCRdb has only the in-frame clones, and not every one. V, J and clone size reflect that table, while D and trimming were determined from the DNA. The data contain 170,000 or so clones, around 86% of them singletons.

This TCR derives from a man aged 55-75 years with COVID-19, enrolled during active disease. V gene TRBV5-4 combines with J gene TRBJ2-3; 7 bases map to TRBD2. Input material: peripheral blood. The CDR3 sequence: CASSFAVGGSADTQYF. In nucleotides, the CDR3 is TGTGCCAGCAGCTTTGCAGTGGGGGGGAGCGCAGATACGCAGTATTTT.